A single sample is the source of the 7 T cell receptor beta chains below, sequenced in a study of shared clonotypes between healthy human individuals. Libraries were prepared by immunoSEQ multiplex PCR; TCRdb keeps only in-frame clonotypes and omits some of them. The data contain about 1 million clones, approximately 68% of them singletons. The sequencing sample was made of memory CD4+ T cells sorted from blood. Described subset: CD45RA-negative fraction. The receptors were gathered from a man aged 18 to 30 in good health.

This chain uses TRBV6-1 with TRBJ2-7; 8 bases are a match to TRBD2. CDR3 length equals 15 residues. V shed 7 bases, J shed 2 bases, and the junction held 10 bases outside the gene matches. Germline V gives CDR1 MNHNS, CDR2 SASEGT. The CDR3 protein is CASTLAGRDPYEQYF. The CDR3 DNA is TGTGCCAGCACGCTAGCGGGCCGGGACCCCTACGAGCAGTACTTC.

The CDR3 DNA reads as TGTGCCAGCAGTGCCAGTCGTAACTATGGCTACACCTTC. As protein: CASSASRNYGYTF. The V call is TRBV27, the J call TRBJ1-2; the D is unclear. This CDR3 spans 13 amino acids. Trimming pared 5 bases from V and 1 base from J, leaving 8 bases between. The germline gives CDR1 MNHEY, CDR2 SMNVEV (reference sequence).

The chain links TRBV7-9 to TRBJ1-2, with D unresolved. V lost 2 bases to trimming and J lost 5 bases, with 15 bases between them. This CDR3 has 15 amino acids. CDR1 SEHNR and CDR2 FQNEAQ come from the germline V gene (reference sequence). CDR3 nucleotide sequence: TGTGCCAGCAGCTTAAGGCAAGATAAGGAGTATGGCTACACCTTC. As protein: CASSLRQDKEYGYTF.

V usage is TRBV12-5 and J usage is TRBJ2-3; 7 positions match TRBD2. This CDR3 spans 19 amino acids. CDR1 LGHNT and CDR2 FRNRAP come from the germline V gene. Trimming cost V 6 bases and J 4 bases; bases outside gene matches: 22. The CDR3 DNA sequence: TGTGCTAGTGGCTACGAAGGGCCCTTTTCGGCTAGCGGACCAGATACGCAGTATTTT. Protein: CASGYEGPFSASGPDTQYF.

The chain couples TRBV7-2 to TRBJ1-1, with TRBD1 matching 7 bases. V trimming: 6 bases; J trimming: 1 base; junction bases outside the gene matches: 2. Germline assignment: CDR1 SGHTA and CDR2 FQGNSA. The CDR3 totals 13 residues. The CDR3 coding sequence is TGTGCCAGCAGTGGACAGGAGAACACTGAAGCTTTCTTT. This translates into CASSGQENTEAFF.

This clone is a singleton in its sample. The chain couples TRBV2 to TRBJ1-2; 8 bases match TRBD1. The J segment lost 7 bases and the V segment lost 6 bases, leaving 10 bases of the junction unmatched. CDR3 length equals 14 residues. The germline gives CDR1 SNHLY, CDR2 FYNNEI. The CDR3 reads CASRIGQGVVGYTF. As DNA, the CDR3 is TGTGCCAGCAGGATAGGACAGGGTGTGGTTGGCTACACCTTC.

The J gene is TRBJ2-7, the V gene TRBV15; D not certain. V lost 3 bases to trimming and J lost 4 bases, with 19 bases between them. Germline V CDR1 and CDR2: LNHNV, YYDKDF (reference sequence). The CDR3 loop spans 16 amino acids. The CDR3 here is CATSSDLADFVYEQYF. The CDR3 DNA follows: TGTGCCACCAGCAGTGACCTCGCCGACTTTGTGTACGAGCAGTACTTC.